This T cell receptor beta chain was obtained from a study of blood T cell repertoires in COVID-19. About the study: Italy, Spain and the United States were the sources of the convalescent and acute COVID-19 samples.

As handled by the study authors: By means of reference gene primer amplification, nucleated cell counts were estimated. TCRdb keeps only in-frame clones here, not all; method: immunoSEQ multiplex PCR. The V and J calls and the clone size are those of that table, but D and trimming were determined from the DNA. This sample has 200,000 or so clones; more than 65% occur once, and the top ten carry around 14%. The V and J ends lost 3 bases and 6 bases, in that order; junction bases with no gene match: 9. This CDR3 contains 15 residues. Germline V gene lookup returns CDR1 WNHNN and CDR2 SYGVQD (reference sequence).

The sequenced sample consisted of peripheral blood. This receptor was identified in a human donor in a cohort sampled during active COVID-19. J is TRBJ2-7 and V is TRBV10-1; 9 positions agree with TRBD2. This chain's CDR3 is CASSEVGLAGSEQYF. The DNA for the CDR3 is TGCGCCAGCAGTGAAGTCGGGCTAGCGGGAAGCGAGCAGTACTTC.